The T cell receptor beta chain under discussion was sequenced for a study of T cells in pancreatic ductal adenocarcinoma. V lost 2 bases to trimming and J lost 4 bases, with 11 bases between them. Germline V lookup: CDR1 SGHDN, CDR2 FVKESK. The CDR3 runs to 14 residues. The selected patients with pancreatic ductal adenocarcinoma had surgery but no neoadjuvant therapy. With respect to this clone: Its specificity is unknown.

Study results and caveats: Blood had more productive templates and about 8-fold more unique clonotypes than tumor. Mean clonality was approximately 0.1 in tumors and roughly 0.067 in blood, not significantly different. Tumor-versus-blood clonality comparisons may be biased toward lower tumor diversity. Results skew toward the minority of patients with early-stage disease.

The assay was immunoSEQ multiplex PCR, and TCRdb's table has in-frame clones only and misses some. Altogether about 30,000 clones are present, around 90% being singletons, with the ten largest covering 2.2%. The chain employs TRBV14 and TRBJ1-2; D may be TRBD1 (5 bases). The material sequenced was PBMCs. The sequence came from a human donor with pancreatic ductal adenocarcinoma. CDR3 DNA sequence: TGTGCCAGCAGCCAACAGCGGGACGGCTATGGCTACACCTTC. This encodes CASSQQRDGYGYTF.